This TCR beta chain was identified during a study of persistence of HIV-infected CD4 T cells. Study-wide results and caveats: Within sorted populations, more oligoclonal TCRs accompanied more oligoclonal proviruses.

Sequencing used immunoSEQ version 4 in survey mode. Generated by immunoSEQ multiplex PCR, the TCRdb table keeps only in-frame clones and is missing some. Here the sample spans under 45,000 clones, roughly 90% being singletons. Cells were stimulated nonspecifically with anti-CD3/anti-CD28 magnetic beads. Sorting selected CD4+ T cells upregulating both CD40 ligand and CD69. Donors had undetectable plasma HIV-1 RNA, under 50 copies/mL, for 4+ years. This CDR3 has 14 residues. Germline V lookup: CDR1 LNHDA, CDR2 SQIVND (reference sequence). V lost 9 bases, J lost 0 bases, and 14 bases lay in between. For this clone: Antigen unknown.

Sequenced here: CD4+ T cells sorted from PBMCs after approximately 19-hour stimulation, sampled from a patient who received antiretroviral therapy. This receptor was taken from an adult man with HIV who was CMV-seropositive. The chain has TRBV19 and TRBJ1-2; maybe TRBD1 (5 bases). The CDR3 nucleotides read TGTGCCAGCAGGTTTCCAGGGACTAACTATGGCTACACCTTC. It codes for CASRFPGTNYGYTF.